The source of this T cell receptor (beta chain) is a study of identical twins listed by TCRdb under 2016. About the study as a whole: To test whether fetal clonotypes persist, the study used deep sequencing on TCR alpha and beta repertoires from monozygotic twins, unrelated adults of various ages, and cord blood. Replicate twin experiments were performed at different times using different library preparation protocols to rule out contamination. Study-wide conclusions, independent of this receptor: Compared with coincidental sharing between unrelated individuals, out-of-frame TCR alpha sequences shared between twins had an excess of sequences with low generation probability. Fewer insertions were carried by abundant cord blood beta clonotypes, a similar but weaker trend appeared in young adult naive repertoires, and no such trend appeared in memory repertoires. In beta out-of-frame sequences, excess twin sharing was weaker, because having fewer shared sequences lowered the signal-to-noise ratio. Zero-insertion analyses could be partly confounded by invariant T cells such as MAIT and iNKT, though diverse VJ usage argued against such confounding for most clonotypes. In monozygotic twins, recombination models systematically underestimated out-of-frame TCR alpha sharing, but the models matched the sharing seen between unrelated individuals. Conclusions relied on cross-sectional statistical analysis, since the same donors could not be followed over many years.

This clonotype has just a few counts. What antigen it recognizes has not been identified. Base qualities are not recorded, but no much larger clone differs from it by a single base. Library preparation employed 5' RACE. The sequencer was an Illumina HiSeq 2000. A universal primer binding site was introduced by template switching, and a unique molecular identifier was present in the final cDNA, enabling accurate counting of TCR cDNA molecules. Specific primers in the conserved constant-segment region were used to synthesize first-strand cDNA for TCR alpha and beta chains. To control for contamination, every cDNA library carried two barcodes: a SMART-Mk sample barcode plus Illumina barcodes. TruSeq adapter sequences, together with Illumina sample barcodes, were added in two successive PCR steps. Sequencing of the TCR alpha and beta cDNA libraries was done on the Illumina HiSeq platform using custom primers. On the study's bioinformatics: MiGEC was used to process raw reads and extract unique molecular identifiers, and MiXCR was used to find CDR3 positions. Recombination models were inferred per individual with the repgenHMM and IGoR tools using an EM algorithm. The tcR package in R was used for shared clonotype analysis, with sharing normalized by the product of cloneset sizes. Out-of-frame nonproductive sequences were analyzed to study raw recombination free of thymic and clonal selection effects. The public reads were reprocessed in TCRdb via fastp at Q25 and MiXCR, keeping in-frame beta chains. Entries that share a CDR3 protein sequence are merged under the most common genes and DNA. In this record, the V and J calls reflect TCRdb's handling and not the investigators' own analysis. The sample profile shows nearly 900,000 distinct CDR3 sequences; about 12% of them were found once. In total, the top ten clones hold around 1.6% of the sample.

All donors were healthy Caucasians. The twin cohort comprised three pairs of female monozygotic twins, all aged about 18 to 29 years. Peripheral blood mononuclear cells were the source from which RNA for the TCR libraries was isolated. V and J lose 2 bases and 2 bases, and a span of 17 bases separates them. In the germline V gene, CDR1 corresponds to MNHEY and CDR2 to SVGEGT. From the cysteine through the phenylalanine, the CDR3 covers 17 amino acids. Just the 51-base CDR3 DNA is kept, in frame starting at base 1. The sample was also reused in another study, on yellow fever vaccine responses in identical twins. From the second report: According to the authors, in identical twins the way T cells responded to vaccination appeared partly convergent and partly personalized. Focusing on identical twins, the study followed the T cell clones that responded to the vaccine, and did so with precision.

The TCR was taken from a woman in her late teens or twenties in good health. Sequenced material: PBMCs. The chain was built from TRBV6-2 or TRBV6-3 and TRBJ2-3; the D call is possibly TRBD1 or TRBD2, each sharing 5 bases. The DNA sequence is given as TGTGCCAGCAGTTACGGGGCGGGCAGGGCGATCACAGATACGCAGTATTTT. Its protein product is CASSYGAGRAITDTQYF.